Presented here are 5 T cell receptor beta chains from one specimen sequenced in a study of T cell changes during pregnancy in multiple sclerosis. Libraries were prepared by immunoSEQ multiplex PCR; TCRdb keeps only in-frame clonotypes and omits some of them. Among around 63,000 clones listed, roughly 91% were seen once. The material sequenced was peripheral blood, taken after pregnancy. The receptors originated from a female donor in good health, enrolled as a control in a pregnancy study.

V and J are TRBV27 and TRBJ2-7, with 7 bases matching TRBD1. The J segment lost 3 bases and the V segment lost 4 bases, leaving 15 bases of the junction unmatched. Germline V CDR1 and CDR2: MNHEY, SMNVEV (reference sequence). The CDR3 contains 17 residues. The CDR3 sequence is CASSSTYSDRVSYEQYF. CDR3 DNA: TGTGCCAGCAGTTCCACATATTCAGACAGGGTGAGCTACGAGCAGTACTTC.

V is TRBV30 and J is TRBJ1-5; 8 positions agree with TRBD1. The CDR3 consists of 14 residues. V trimming: 0 bases; J trimming: 7 bases; junction bases outside the gene matches: 5. Germline V lookup: CDR1 GTSNPN, CDR2 SVGIG (reference sequence). The CDR3 nucleotides are TGTGCCTGGAGTGTAGGACAGGGCCCCCAGCCCCAGCATTTT. It yields the protein CAWSVGQGPQPQHF.

The genes are TRBV5-1 and TRBJ1-4; D perhaps matches TRBD1 (6 bases). Germline V gene sequence: CDR1 SGHRS, CDR2 YFSETQ. The V and J ends lost 4 bases and 4 bases respectively, with 17 bases between them. The CDR3 contains 16 residues. The CDR3 nucleotides read TGCGCCAGCAGCCCACACCGACAGGCCTATAATGAAAAACTGTTTTTT. Amino acid sequence: CASSPHRQAYNEKLFF.

This clone is a singleton in its sample. The chain recombines TRBV7-2 with TRBJ1-5; possibly TRBD1 for D (6 bases). CDR3 length equals 14 residues. Germline values: CDR1 SGHTA, CDR2 FQGNSA. The V gene lost 5 bases and the J gene lost 7 bases, with 15 bases spanning the gap. CDR3 protein: CASSITGSRQPQHF. In nucleotides, the CDR3 is TGTGCCAGCAGCATTACAGGGTCACGGCAGCCCCAGCATTTT.

This chain uses TRBV7-2 with TRBJ2-1; no reliable D call. V lost 5 bases, J lost 0 bases, and 11 bases lay in between. The CDR3 has 15 amino acids. Per the germline V gene, CDR1 is SGHTA and CDR2 is FQGNSA. CDR3 nucleotide sequence: TGTGCCAGCAGCCCCCTAGGCAGCTCCTACAATGAGCAGTTCTTC. Protein: CASSPLGSSYNEQFF.